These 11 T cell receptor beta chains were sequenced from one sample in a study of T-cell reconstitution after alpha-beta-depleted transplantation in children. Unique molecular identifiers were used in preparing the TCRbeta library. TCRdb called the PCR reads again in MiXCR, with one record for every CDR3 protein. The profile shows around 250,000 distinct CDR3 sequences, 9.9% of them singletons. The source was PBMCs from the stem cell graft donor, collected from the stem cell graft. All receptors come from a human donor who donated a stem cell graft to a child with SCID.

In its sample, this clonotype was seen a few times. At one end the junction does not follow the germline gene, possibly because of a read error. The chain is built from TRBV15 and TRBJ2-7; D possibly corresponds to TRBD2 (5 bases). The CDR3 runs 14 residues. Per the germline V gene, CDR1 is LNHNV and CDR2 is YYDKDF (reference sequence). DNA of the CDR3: TGTGCCACCAGCCGAGACGGGGTTTCCTACGAGCAGTACTTC. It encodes CATSRDGVSYEQYF.

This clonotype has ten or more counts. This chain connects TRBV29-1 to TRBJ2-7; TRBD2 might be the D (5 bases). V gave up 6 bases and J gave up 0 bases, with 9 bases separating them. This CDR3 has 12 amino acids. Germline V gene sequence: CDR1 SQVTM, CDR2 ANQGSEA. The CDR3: CSVREVSYEQYF. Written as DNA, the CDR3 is TGCAGCGTGAGGGAAGTCTCCTACGAGCAGTACTTC.

For the CDR3, the DNA is TGTGCCAGCAGCCCCCGAGGAGCTACGGATGAAAAACTGTTTTTT. This translates into CASSPRGATDEKLFF. The J gene is TRBJ1-4, the V gene TRBV11-2; D unclear. The CDR3 is 15 residues long. CDR1 and CDR2 from the germline V gene are SGHAT and FQNNGV. V lost 5 bases and J lost 6, with 16 bases in between.

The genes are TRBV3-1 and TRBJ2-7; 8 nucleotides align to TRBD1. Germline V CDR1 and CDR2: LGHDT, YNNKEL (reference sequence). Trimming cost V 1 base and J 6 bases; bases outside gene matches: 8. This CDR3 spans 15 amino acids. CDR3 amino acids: CASSQATGGRGEQYF. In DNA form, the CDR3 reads TGTGCCAGCAGCCAAGCAACAGGGGGTAGAGGCGAGCAGTACTTC.

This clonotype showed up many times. The CDR3 DNA is TGTGCCAGCAGTTTCACAGGACTTGAAGCTTTCTTT. The encoded protein is CASSFTGLEAFF. This chain joins TRBV27 and TRBJ1-1, with D possibly TRBD1 on 5 matching bases. This CDR3 region has 12 residues. V was cut by 3 bases and J by 7 bases, with 9 bases left in between. The germline gives CDR1 MNHEY, CDR2 SMNVEV (reference sequence).

The DNA of the CDR3 is TGCGCCAGCAGCATACCGGGACTACAGAACACCGGGGAGCTGTTTTTT. As protein: CASSIPGLQNTGELFF. The chain joins TRBV23-1 to TRBJ2-2; TRBD2 agrees at 7 bases. TRBV23-1 is an ORF for which the function is uncertain. The ends lost 6 bases at V and 1 base at J; junction bases unmatched: 8. CDR3 length equals 16 residues.

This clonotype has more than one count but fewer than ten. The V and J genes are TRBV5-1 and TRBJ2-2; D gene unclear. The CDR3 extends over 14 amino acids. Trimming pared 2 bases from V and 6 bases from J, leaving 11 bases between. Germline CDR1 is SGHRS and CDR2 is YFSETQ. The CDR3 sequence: CASSLEGRSGELFF. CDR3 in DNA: TGCGCCAGCAGCTTAGAAGGAAGGTCCGGGGAGCTGTTTTTT. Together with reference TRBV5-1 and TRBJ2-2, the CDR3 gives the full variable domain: KAGVTQTPRYLIKTRGQQVTLSCSPISGHRSVSWYQQTPGQGLQFLFEYFSETQRNKGNFPGRFSGRQFSNSRSEMNVSTLELGDSALYLCASSLEGRSGELFFGEGSRLTVL.

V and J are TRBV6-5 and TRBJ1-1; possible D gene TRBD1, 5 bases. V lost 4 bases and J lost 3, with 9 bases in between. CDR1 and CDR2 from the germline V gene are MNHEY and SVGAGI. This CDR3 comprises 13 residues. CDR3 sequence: CASSWGPDTEAFF. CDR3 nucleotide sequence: TGTGCCAGCAGTTGGGGACCGGACACTGAAGCTTTCTTT.

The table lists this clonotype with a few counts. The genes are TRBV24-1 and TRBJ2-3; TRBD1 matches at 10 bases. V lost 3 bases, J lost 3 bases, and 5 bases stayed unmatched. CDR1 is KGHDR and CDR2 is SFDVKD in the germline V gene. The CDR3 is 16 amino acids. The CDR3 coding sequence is TGTGCCACCAGTGATCTCGGACAGGGGGGGACAGATACGCAGTATTTT. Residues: CATSDLGQGGTDTQYF.

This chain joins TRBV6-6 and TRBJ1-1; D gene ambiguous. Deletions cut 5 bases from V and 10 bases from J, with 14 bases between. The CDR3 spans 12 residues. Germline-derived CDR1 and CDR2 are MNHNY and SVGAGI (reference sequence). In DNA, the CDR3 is TGTGCCAGCAGTGATCATTTATTGGGAGCTTTCTTT. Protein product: CASSDHLLGAFF.

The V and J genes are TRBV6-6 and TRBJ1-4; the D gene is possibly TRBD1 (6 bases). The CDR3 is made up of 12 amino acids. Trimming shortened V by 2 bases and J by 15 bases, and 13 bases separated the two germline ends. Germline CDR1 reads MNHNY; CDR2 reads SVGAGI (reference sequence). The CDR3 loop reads CASSYLDSGVFF. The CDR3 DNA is TGTGCCAGCAGTTACCTGGACAGTGGGGTGTTTTTT.